Listed below are T cell receptor beta chains from one sample, sequenced in a study of blood T cell repertoires in COVID-19. Only in-frame clones appear in the TCRdb table, and some are missing; sequencing was by immunoSEQ multiplex PCR. The sample carries 200,000 to 300,000 clones, around 90% recorded once. The sequenced sample was PBMCs or T cells enriched from blood (not recorded which). These receptors all stem from a woman aged 25 to 45 with acute COVID-19. CDR3s include the opening cysteine and the closing phenylalanine or tryptophan. Each record gives: J gene, CDR3 length, clone size, D gene, V gene, CDR3 DNA, CDR3 protein. D genes are given only for firm matches. The size field is filled for only some rows; it gives once, few, many or a size class.

J: TRBJ2-2; length: 13; size: -; D: -; V: TRBV5-1; DNA: TGCGCCAGCAGAATGGCCTACACCGGGGAGCTGTTTTTT; CDR3: CASRMAYTGELFF
J: TRBJ1-3; length: 13; size: -; D: -; V: TRBV6-1; DNA: TGTGCCAGCAGTGAAGGACTCGGGAACACCATATATTTT; CDR3: CASSEGLGNTIYF
J: TRBJ2-6; length: 14; size: -; D: -; V: TRBV19; DNA: TGTGCCAGTAGTTCAGGGTTCGGGGCCAACGTCCTGACTTTC; CDR3: CASSSGFGANVLTF
J: TRBJ1-2; length: 13; size: -; D: -; V: TRBV19; DNA: TGTGCCAGTAGTACAGGGCCTGACTATGGCTACACCTTC; CDR3: CASSTGPDYGYTF
J: TRBJ2-7; length: 16; size: -; D: TRBD1; V: TRBV7-9; DNA: TGTGCCAGCAGCGAACCGGGACAGGGCTTTAATGTCGAGCAGTACTTC; CDR3: CASSEPGQGFNVEQYF
J: TRBJ1-1; length: 13; size: -; D: -; V: TRBV7-9; DNA: TGTGCCAGCAGCGACGGGGGTAACACTGAAGCTTTCTTT; CDR3: CASSDGGNTEAFF
J: TRBJ2-2; length: 17; size: -; D: -; V: TRBV5-6; DNA: TGTGCCAGCAGCACAATGGCTGACAGCGCGAACACCGGGGAGCTGTTTTTT; CDR3: CASSTMADSANTGELFF
J: TRBJ2-7; length: 12; size: -; D: -; V: TRBV7-9; DNA: TGTGCCAGCAGCTCGAGGGAGATCGAGCAGTACTTC; CDR3: CASSSREIEQYF
J: TRBJ1-6; length: 18; size: -; D: -; V: TRBV5-1; DNA: TGCGCCAGCAGCTTGGAGGCTCGGGGGATTTCCTCGGATTCACCCCTCCACTTT; CDR3: CASSLEARGISSDSPLHF
J: TRBJ2-5; length: 13; size: -; D: TRBD1; V: TRBV12-3/TRBV12-4; DNA: TGTGCCAGCAGTTTACAGGGACAGGAGACCCAGTACTTC; CDR3: CASSLQGQETQYF
J: TRBJ1-3; length: 16; size: -; D: TRBD1; V: TRBV6-5; DNA: TGTGCCAGCAGTTACTCGAGGACAGGGACCGGAAACACCATATATTTT; CDR3: CASSYSRTGTGNTIYF
J: TRBJ2-7; length: 11; size: once; D: -; V: TRBV12-3/TRBV12-4; DNA: TGTGCCAGCAGTTCTAAGTACGAGCAGTACTTC; CDR3: CASSSKYEQYF
J: TRBJ1-1; length: 12; size: -; D: -; V: TRBV7-8; DNA: TGTGCCAGCAGCTTTAGAGACACTGAAGCTTTCTTT; CDR3: CASSFRDTEAFF
J: TRBJ1-1; length: 13; size: -; D: -; V: TRBV9; DNA: TGTGCCAGCAGCGTAGAACTAAACACTGAAGCTTTCTTT; CDR3: CASSVELNTEAFF
J: TRBJ1-4; length: 15; size: -; D: TRBD1; V: TRBV7-6; DNA: TGTGCCAGCAGCCAACACGGGACAGGGTATGAAAAACTGTTTTTT; CDR3: CASSQHGTGYEKLFF
J: TRBJ1-1; length: 14; size: few; D: -; V: TRBV7-9; DNA: TGTGCCAGCAGCCCCCTGGTGAGGATCACTGAAGCTTTCTTT; CDR3: CASSPLVRITEAFF
J: TRBJ1-4; length: 14; size: -; D: -; V: TRBV27; DNA: TGTGCCAGCAGTTTCCTCACTCGAGCAGGAAAACTGTTTTTT; CDR3: CASSFLTRAGKLFF
J: TRBJ1-6; length: 15; size: -; D: -; V: TRBV27; DNA: TGTGCCAGCAGTTTCCTCGGCGGGGGGAATTCACCCCTCCACTTT; CDR3: CASSFLGGGNSPLHF
J: TRBJ1-2; length: 15; size: -; D: TRBD1; V: TRBV11-2; DNA: TGTGCCAGCAGCTTAGATCAGAGGGGGCTCTATGGCTACACCTTC; CDR3: CASSLDQRGLYGYTF
J: TRBJ2-7; length: 15; size: -; D: -; V: TRBV6-6; DNA: TGTGCCAGCAGTTACTCTGCAGGGGAAGGCTACGAGCAGTACTTC; CDR3: CASSYSAGEGYEQYF
J: TRBJ1-1; length: 13; size: -; D: -; V: TRBV7-8; DNA: TGTGCCAGCAGCTTAGTTGCTGACAGGCAAGCTTTCTTT; CDR3: CASSLVADRQAFF
J: TRBJ2-7; length: 14; size: -; D: -; V: TRBV7-6; DNA: TGTGCCAGCAGCCCCGGATGGGGTAGCGATGAGCAGTACTTC; CDR3: CASSPGWGSDEQYF
J: TRBJ1-1; length: 12; size: -; D: TRBD1; V: TRBV29-1; DNA: TGCAGCGGGGACAGGGAAGGTGGTGAAGCTTTCTTT; CDR3: CSGDREGGEAFF
J: TRBJ2-5; length: 15; size: -; D: TRBD1; V: TRBV10-2; DNA: TGCGCCAGCAGGGAAGGACAGGGGGTGACAGAGACCCAGTACTTC; CDR3: CASREGQGVTETQYF
J: TRBJ2-7; length: 13; size: -; D: -; V: TRBV29-1; DNA: TGCAGCGTTGAAGATGATAGCAGCTACGAGCAGTACTTC; CDR3: CSVEDDSSYEQYF